The 14 T cell receptor beta chains below were found in one sample sequenced in a study of CD8+ T cells in alopecia areata. The authors extracted RNA and reverse transcribed it into cDNA as the sequencing template. Clones were sequenced by immunoSEQ multiplex PCR, and TCRdb holds only the in-frame ones, with some missing. Seen here are 180,000 or so clones, about 55% observed once, and the top ten hold less than 14%. Indicated treatment: oral pan-JAK inhibitor, 5-10 mg twice daily. The specimen comprised CD8+ T cells sorted from blood, sampled at week 24, from a patient treated with tofacitinib. The receptors here all came from a human donor with alopecia areata.

The chain links TRBV7-2 to TRBJ2-1; 13 bases align to TRBD2. The CDR3 extends over 15 amino acids. V lost 4 bases and J lost 7; bases outside the gene matches: 4. Germline V gene data show CDR1 as SGHTA and CDR2 as FQGNSA. The CDR3 reads CASSSPGLAGNEQFF. The CDR3 DNA follows: TGTGCCAGCAGCTCCCCGGGACTAGCGGGGAATGAGCAGTTCTTC.

This clone was picked up a small number of times. The rearrangement links TRBV30 to TRBJ2-7; no definite D call. This CDR3 has 12 amino acids. V lost 0 bases and J lost 6, with 9 bases in between. The germline CDR1 and CDR2 sequences are GTSNPN and SVGIG (reference sequence). CDR3 coding DNA: TGTGCCTGGAGTGTCACCTCTGCCGAGCAGTACTTC. This gives the protein CAWSVTSAEQYF.

This clone has a handful of counts. The rearrangement uses TRBV16 and TRBJ1-1; D is uncertain. Germline V gene sequence: CDR1 KGHSY, CDR2 FQNENV. The CDR3 sequence is 14 residues long. V dropped 3 bases and J dropped 1 base, with 9 bases sitting between them. The chain's CDR3 is CASSHPSRNTEAFF. CDR3 coding DNA: TGTGCCAGCAGCCACCCCAGCAGGAACACTGAAGCTTTCTTT.

This clone showed up just once. This chain uses TRBV4-1 with TRBJ1-2; TRBD1 is a possible D gene (6 bases). The V gene lost 3 bases and the J gene lost 3 bases, with 20 bases spanning the gap. The CDR3 has 17 amino acids. Germline-derived CDR1 and CDR2 are MGHRA and YSYEKL. In DNA form, the CDR3 reads TGCGCCAGCAGCCAGAAGCCCGGAGGGGGTAACGACTATGGCTACACCTTC. Protein sequence: CASSQKPGGGNDYGYTF.

This clone was detected a few times. The chain has TRBV7-2 and TRBJ2-7; TRBD2 aligns across 12 bases. Losses at the gene ends were 5 bases for V and 5 bases for J; bases not matched to a gene: 1. The CDR3 consists of 13 residues. Germline V lookup: CDR1 SGHTA, CDR2 FQGNSA. CDR3 sequence reads: CASSRLAGDEQYF. CDR3 coding DNA: TGTGCCAGCAGCCGACTAGCGGGGGACGAGCAGTACTTC.

This clone was seen more than once but under ten times. V is TRBV7-2 and J is TRBJ2-3; 7 positions match TRBD2. V shed 3 bases and J 3 bases; nucleotides not matched to a gene: 6. Germline-derived CDR1 and CDR2 are SGHTA and FQGNSA. This CDR3 has 15 amino acids. The CDR3 region is CASSFGVGGTDTQYF. The CDR3, as DNA: TGTGCCAGCAGCTTTGGCGTGGGGGGGACAGATACGCAGTATTTT.

The chain has TRBV13 and TRBJ2-7; 12 bases are a match to TRBD1. J was trimmed by 2 bases and V by 2 bases; bases with no gene match: 4. In germline, CDR1 is PRHDT, CDR2 FYEKMQ (reference sequence). The CDR3 length is 16 residues. CDR3 loop: CASSLTGTGGPYEQYF. As DNA, the CDR3 is TGTGCCAGCAGCTTAACCGGGACAGGGGGCCCCTACGAGCAGTACTTC.

The genes are TRBV2 and TRBJ2-1; TRBD2 aligns across 11 bases. Trimming at V came to 8 bases and at J to 2 bases, leaving 5 bases not matched to a gene. Germline CDR1 and CDR2: SNHLY and FYNNEI. The CDR3 runs to 15 residues. The CDR3 reads CASASLAGAYNEQFF. CDR3 nucleotide sequence: TGTGCCAGCGCCTCACTAGCGGGGGCCTACAATGAGCAGTTCTTC. The full variable domain, in which reference TRBV2 and TRBJ2-1 provide the parts outside the CDR3, is EPEVTQTPSHQVTQMGQEVILRCVPISNHLYFYWYRQILGQKVEFLVSFYNNEISEKSEIFDDQFSVERPDGSNFTLKIRSTKLEDSAMYFCASASLAGAYNEQFFGPGTRLTVL.

The genes are TRBV14 and TRBJ2-5, with D perhaps TRBD1 or TRBD2 (6 bases each). Germline V gives CDR1 SGHDN, CDR2 FVKESK. V was shortened by 4 bases and J by 5 bases, with 20 bases between the two germline ends. This CDR3 comprises 16 residues. This CDR3 reads CASSPGRSTRGETQYF. CDR3 DNA: TGTGCCAGCAGCCCAGGGAGGAGCACCAGGGGTGAGACCCAGTACTTC.

The chain combines TRBV25-1 with TRBJ1-1, with no clear D. From germline, CDR1 is MGHDK and CDR2 SYGVNS. The V end lost 1 base, the J end lost 4 bases, and 7 bases lay between the germline ends. The CDR3 sequence is 13 residues long. The CDR3, as DNA: TGTGCCAGCAGTGAATTTGAAACCACTGAAGCTTTCTTT. Translation gives CASSEFETTEAFF.

The gene calls are TRBV5-6 and TRBJ2-7; unclear D gene. Looked up from germline, CDR1 is SGHDT and CDR2 is YYEEEE. The CDR3 has 14 amino acids. The V end was cut by 0 bases, the J end by 3 bases, with 10 bases between. This CDR3 reads CASSLGRSGYEQYF. Here the CDR3 DNA reads TGTGCCAGCAGCTTGGGCCGGAGTGGCTACGAGCAGTACTTC.

The chain uses TRBV7-9 and TRBJ2-7; D unclear. The CDR3 spans 13 residues. Trimming pared 3 bases from V and 6 bases from J, leaving 12 bases between. Germline CDR1 and CDR2: SEHNR and FQNEAQ (reference sequence). The CDR3 here is CASSLSSNAEQYF. The CDR3 DNA reads TGTGCCAGCAGCTTGTCTAGTAATGCCGAGCAGTACTTC.

The rearrangement joins TRBV7-3 to TRBJ1-6; D is uncertain. The CDR3 is 15 residues long. V lost 2 bases and J 5 bases, leaving 10 bases between the germline ends. Germline V CDR1 and CDR2: SGHTA, FQGTGA. CDR3: CASSLARSNNSPLHF. The CDR3 DNA reads as TGTGCCAGCAGCTTAGCCAGATCGAATAATTCACCCCTCCACTTT.

This chain uses TRBV25-1 with TRBJ2-5, with a tentative D call TRBD1 (6 bases). Trimming cost V 3 bases and J 1 base, with 9 bases left between them. Per germline, CDR1 MGHDK and CDR2 SYGVNS. The CDR3 loop spans 14 amino acids. As DNA, the CDR3 is TGTGCCAGCAGTGATACAGGGTCCCAAGAGACCCAGTACTTC. Amino acid sequence: CASSDTGSQETQYF.